The rows below give T cell receptor beta chains drawn from one sample of a study of human T cells and chemical hapten exposure. TCRdb reprocessed the RACE reads with MiXCR, giving one entry per CDR3 protein. The repertoire holds tens of thousands of distinct CDR3 sequences, with 10% to 13% as singletons. Specimen: whole blood, collected in connection with sensitization to the hapten diphenylcyclopropenone (DPC). These receptor sequences come from a woman aged 30 to 39 with alopecia areata. Some clones in this sample may be carry-over from other donors' samples. The CDR3 runs from the conserved cysteine through the conserved F or W. The D gene is left open where the match is weak. Size values are once, few and many counts, or a class for expanded clones, and some rows have none.

J | D | size | V | CDR3 | DNA
TRBJ2-4 | - | many | TRBV2 | CASSENSQNIQYF | TGTGCCAGCAGTGAGAACAGCCAAAACATTCAGTACTTC
TRBJ1-5 | TRBD1 | many | TRBV18 | CASSDEPLFPMDRYNQPQHF | TGTGCCAGCTCAGATGAACCCTTGTTTCCCATGGACAGGTACAATCAGCCCCAGCATTTT
TRBJ2-5 | - | many | TRBV11-1 | CASSPGQMEETQYF | TGTGCCAGCAGCCCGGGGCAAATGGAGGAGACCCAGTACTTC
TRBJ2-2 | - | - | TRBV5-1 | CASSRDNTGELFF | TGCGCCAGCAGCAGGGATAACACCGGGGAGCTGTTTTTT
TRBJ2-5 | - | many | TRBV18 | CASSPYSGVETQYF | TGTGCCAGCTCACCTTACTCCGGGGTAGAGACCCAGTACTTC
TRBJ2-1 | - | few | TRBV11-1 | CASNPSAGSDEQFF | TGTGCCAGCAACCCGTCAGCAGGGTCTGATGAGCAGTTCTTC
TRBJ2-5 | - | many | TRBV3-1 | CASSQDGGEETQYF | TGTGCCAGCAGCCAAGATGGGGGTGAGGAGACCCAGTACTTC
TRBJ2-7 | - | - | TRBV29-1 | CSAKQNSYEQYF | TGCAGCGCGAAGCAGAACTCCTACGAGCAGTACTTC
TRBJ2-5 | - | few | TRBV29-1 | CSVEDLQETQYF | TGCAGCGTTGAAGATCTCCAAGAGACCCAGTACTTC
TRBJ1-1 | TRBD1 | many | TRBV4-2 | CASMGVLGQQVNTEAFF | TGTGCCAGCATGGGCGTGCTGGGACAGCAAGTGAACACTGAAGCTTTCTTT
TRBJ1-4 | - | few | TRBV7-6 | CASSLGPRGRYDEKLFF | TGTGCCAGCAGCTTAGGACCTCGCGGAAGATACGATGAAAAACTGTTTTTT
TRBJ1-1 | - | - | TRBV5-1 | CASSLEAGAAEAFF | TGCGCCAGCAGCTTGGAGGCGGGGGCTGCTGAAGCTTTCTTT
TRBJ2-7 | TRBD1 | many | TRBV7-9 | CASSLLGQGPYEQYF | TGTGCCAGCAGCTTATTGGGACAGGGCCCTTACGAGCAGTACTTC
TRBJ1-2 | - | few | TRBV11-3 | CASGRTNYGYTF | TGTGCCAGCGGCCGGACTAACTATGGCTACACCTTC
TRBJ2-1 | - | - | TRBV7-9 | CASSPLTVLARNEQFF | TGTGCCAGCAGCCCCTTGACCGTACTAGCTCGCAATGAGCAGTTCTTC
TRBJ1-1 | - | many | TRBV18 | CASSPPRQLNTEAFF | TGTGCCAGCTCACCACCCCGACAGCTAAACACTGAAGCTTTCTTT
TRBJ1-1 | - | - | TRBV29-1 | CSVYTGAAFF | TGCAGCGTTTACACAGGCGCAGCTTTCTTT
TRBJ2-2 | TRBD1 | - | TRBV7-6 | CASSFLGGGSGELFF | TGTGCCAGCAGCTTCCTAGGGGGCGGTTCCGGGGAGCTGTTTTTT
TRBJ2-6 | - | many | TRBV20-1 | CSTTHGISAGANVLTF | TGCAGCACAACCCACGGGATATCGGCCGGGGCCAACGTCCTGACTTTC
TRBJ1-2 | TRBD1 | few | TRBV28 | CAHRGTGPGYTF | TGTGCCCACCGGGGGACAGGGCCTGGCTACACCTTC
TRBJ2-5 | TRBD1 | many | TRBV24-1 | CATSDPGAGGLETQYF | TGTGCCACCAGTGATCCGGGGGCAGGGGGCCTTGAGACCCAGTACTTC
TRBJ2-2 | TRBD1 | many | TRBV7-9 | CASRDRGARTGELFF | TGTGCCAGCAGGGACAGGGGAGCTCGCACCGGGGAGCTGTTTTTT
TRBJ2-7 | TRBD2 | many | TRBV7-2 | CASSLGRGSYEQYF | TGTGCCAGCAGCTTAGGGCGGGGGTCCTACGAGCAGTACTTC
TRBJ2-1 | TRBD2 | many | TRBV7-8 | CASSPRLAGGRGSHNEQFF | TGTGCCAGCAGCCCCCGACTAGCGGGAGGGCGGGGTAGCCACAATGAGCAGTTCTTC
TRBJ1-3 | - | - | TRBV28 | CASTTGLRENTIYF | TGTGCCAGCACGACTGGACTCCGCGAAAACACCATATATTTT
TRBJ2-6 | - | many | TRBV29-1 | CSVEDRNSGANVLTF | TGCAGCGTTGAAGATCGAAACTCTGGGGCCAACGTCCTGACTTTC
TRBJ2-1 | TRBD2 | few | TRBV9 | CASSKKTSGEGNEQFF | TGTGCCAGCAGTAAAAAGACTAGCGGGGAGGGAAATGAGCAGTTCTTC
TRBJ2-2 | - | - | TRBV2 | CASRVTSAGELFF | TGTGCCAGCAGGGTCACTTCGGCCGGGGAGCTGTTTTTT
TRBJ1-2 | - | many | TRBV18 | CASSRGDRDYGYTF | TGTGCCAGCTCTAGGGGGGACCGAGACTATGGCTACACCTTC
TRBJ1-1 | TRBD1 | many | TRBV6-6 | CASSYLLQGGNTEAFF | TGTGCCAGCAGTTACCTCCTACAGGGGGGCAACACTGAAGCTTTCTTT
TRBJ1-4 | TRBD1 | - | TRBV5-1 | CASSAAGGVLEKLFF | TGCGCCAGCAGCGCGGCAGGGGGAGTTTTGGAAAAACTGTTTTTT
TRBJ2-3 | - | many | TRBV5-4 | CASSLVAGGFSTDTQYF | TGTGCCAGCAGCTTGGTGGCAGGGGGGTTTAGCACAGATACGCAGTATTTT
TRBJ2-1 | - | many | TRBV20-1 | CSTLSWDSYNEQFF | TGCAGTACCCTCTCGTGGGACTCCTACAATGAGCAGTTCTTC
TRBJ1-4 | - | many | TRBV21-1 | CASSRKTATNEKLFF | TGTGCCAGCAGCAGAAAGACAGCGACTAATGAAAAACTGTTTTTT